The rows below give T cell receptor beta chains drawn from one sample of a study of blood T cell repertoires in COVID-19. The protocol was immunoSEQ multiplex PCR, while the TCRdb copy is restricted to in-frame clones and leaves out a portion. The sample records approximately 82,000 clones, around 94% being singletons. Sequenced material: peripheral blood. Receptors were obtained from a woman aged 60-75 years with active COVID-19. Both conserved end residues are part of each CDR3. The D gene is left open where the match is weak. Size is omitted from some rows. Given values are once, few, many or a class for expanded clones.

D gene	clone size	J gene	V gene	CDR3 protein	CDR3 DNA
.	.	TRBJ2-7	TRBV18	CASATGTSSYEQYF	TGTGCCAGCGCGACCGGGACATCCTCCTACGAGCAGTACTTC
.	.	TRBJ2-3	TRBV6-1	CASSERVSLSTDTQYF	TGTGCCAGCAGTGAAAGAGTTAGCCTTTCCACAGATACGCAGTATTTT
TRBD1	.	TRBJ1-2	TRBV11-2	CASSPGDRGRYGYTF	TGTGCCAGCAGCCCAGGTGACAGGGGAAGATATGGCTACACCTTC
TRBD2	few	TRBJ2-7	TRBV4-1	CASSQEARGGSYEQYF	TGCGCCAGCAGCCAAGAAGCGCGGGGGGGCTCCTACGAGCAGTACTTC
TRBD1	.	TRBJ2-4	TRBV28	CASSLPGGAAKNIQYF	TGTGCCAGCAGTTTACCAGGGGGAGCGGCCAAAAACATTCAGTACTTC
.	.	TRBJ1-2	TRBV28	CASSSTGPYTF	TGTGCCAGCAGTTCTACAGGGCCCTACACCTTC
TRBD2	.	TRBJ2-2	TRBV7-2	CASTQMGGGTGELFF	TGTGCCAGCACCCAAATGGGGGGAGGGACCGGGGAGCTGTTTTTT
.	.	TRBJ2-7	TRBV28	CASSQTYEQYF	TGTGCCAGCAGTCAAACATACGAGCAGTACTTC
.	.	TRBJ2-4	TRBV6-5	CASMEGKVGNIQYF	TGTGCCAGCATGGAGGGGAAGGTCGGAAACATTCAGTACTTC
.	few	TRBJ1-1	TRBV10-3	CAISEINQGRTEAFF	TGTGCCATCAGTGAGATCAATCAGGGAAGGACTGAAGCTTTCTTT
TRBD1	.	TRBJ1-1	TRBV11-1	CASSPGQGMGAFF	TGTGCCAGCAGCCCTGGACAGGGGATGGGAGCTTTCTTT
.	.	TRBJ1-1	TRBV11-2	CASSLEVMVGWATEAFF	TGTGCCAGCAGCTTAGAGGTCATGGTGGGTTGGGCCACTGAAGCTTTCTTT
.	few	TRBJ1-3	TRBV11-3	CASSRNSFSGNTIYF	TGTGCCAGCAGCCGGAACAGCTTCTCTGGAAACACCATATATTTT
.	.	TRBJ2-3	TRBV15	CATSRELVASDTQYF	TGTGCCACCAGCAGAGAATTAGTAGCGTCAGATACGCAGTATTTT
.	.	TRBJ2-1	TRBV15	CATSRGPQGTSYNEQFF	TGTGCCACCAGCAGAGGGCCCCAGGGGACGTCATACAATGAGCAGTTCTTC
TRBD1	.	TRBJ1-1	TRBV19	CASSILTGSYTEAFF	TGTGCCAGTAGTATCCTGACAGGGTCGTACACTGAAGCTTTCTTT
TRBD2	.	TRBJ2-5	TRBV7-6	CASSSSMTSGVETQYF	TGTGCCAGCAGCTCTAGTATGACTAGCGGGGTTGAGACCCAGTACTTC
.	once	TRBJ1-4	TRBV13	CASSLARTASDEKLFF	TGTGCCAGCAGCTTAGCACGGACAGCGTCGGACGAAAAACTGTTTTTT
.	.	TRBJ1-2	TRBV19	CASSIGAGNYGYTF	TGTGCCAGTAGTATAGGCGCAGGGAACTATGGCTACACCTTC
.	.	TRBJ2-7	TRBV29-1	CSVSSGDLEQYF	TGCAGCGTTAGTTCGGGGGACCTCGAGCAGTACTTC
.	.	TRBJ1-4	TRBV10-2	CASRRDNSATNEKLFF	TGCGCCAGCAGACGGGACAACTCGGCAACTAATGAAAAACTGTTTTTT
TRBD2	.	TRBJ2-7	TRBV13	CASSSKLAGGRYEQYF	TGTGCCAGCAGCTCCAAACTAGCGGGGGGGCGGTACGAGCAGTACTTC
.	.	TRBJ2-5	TRBV7-2	CASSLILGVGQETQYF	TGTGCCAGCAGCTTAATTCTGGGAGTAGGCCAAGAGACCCAGTACTTC
.	.	TRBJ2-7	TRBV28	CASSFPPRQVIYEQYF	TGTGCCAGCAGTTTCCCCCCCAGACAGGTTATTTACGAGCAGTACTTC
.	.	TRBJ2-2	TRBV24-1	CATSPPSTGQTGELFF	TGTGCCACCAGCCCCCCCTCAACGGGACAAACCGGGGAGCTGTTTTTT
.	.	TRBJ2-3	TRBV7-6	CASSLTIAGFTDTQYF	TGTGCCAGCAGCTTAACAATTGCCGGGTTCACAGATACGCAGTATTTT
TRBD1	.	TRBJ2-2	TRBV7-9	CAHRDRDRVTGELFF	TGTGCCCACAGGGATCGGGACAGGGTGACCGGGGAGCTGTTTTTT
.	once	TRBJ2-3	TRBV19	CASSPRVEDTQYF	TGTGCCAGTAGTCCCAGGGTTGAGGATACGCAGTATTTT
TRBD1	.	TRBJ1-3	TRBV19	CASTDPGQYTTGNTIYF	TGTGCCAGTACCGACCCGGGACAGTACACAACAGGAAACACCATATATTTT
.	.	TRBJ2-5	TRBV6-5	CASRQGGETQYF	TGTGCCAGCAGACAGGGGGGGGAGACCCAGTACTTC
TRBD1	.	TRBJ1-1	TRBV6-2/TRBV6-3	CASRYQGVSDTEAFF	TGTGCCAGCAGATACCAGGGGGTTTCGGACACTGAAGCTTTCTTT
TRBD2	.	TRBJ2-1	TRBV7-8	CASSPRLAGGNEQFF	TGTGCCAGCAGCCCCCGACTAGCGGGGGGGAATGAGCAGTTCTTC
.	.	TRBJ2-7	TRBV5-4	CASSDSYGQYF	TGTGCCAGCAGCGACTCCTACGGGCAGTACTTC
.	.	TRBJ2-1	TRBV24-1	CATSDPSQFF	TGTGCCACCAGTGACCCTTCGCAGTTCTTC
.	.	TRBJ2-2	TRBV7-8	CASSYAGQTGELFF	TGTGCCAGCAGCTACGCGGGACAGACCGGGGAGCTGTTTTTT
TRBD2	.	TRBJ2-3	TRBV6-5	CASSPGGAGDTQYF	TGTGCCAGCAGCCCCGGGGGGGCGGGAGATACGCAGTATTTT
TRBD2	.	TRBJ2-3	TRBV6-2/TRBV6-3	CASSPPGVTSGGRADTQYF	TGTGCCAGCAGTCCACCCGGCGTTACTAGCGGGGGTCGGGCAGATACGCAGTATTTT
.	.	TRBJ1-2	TRBV6-1	CASSDGNFYGYTF	TGTGCCAGCAGTGACGGGAACTTCTATGGCTACACCTTC